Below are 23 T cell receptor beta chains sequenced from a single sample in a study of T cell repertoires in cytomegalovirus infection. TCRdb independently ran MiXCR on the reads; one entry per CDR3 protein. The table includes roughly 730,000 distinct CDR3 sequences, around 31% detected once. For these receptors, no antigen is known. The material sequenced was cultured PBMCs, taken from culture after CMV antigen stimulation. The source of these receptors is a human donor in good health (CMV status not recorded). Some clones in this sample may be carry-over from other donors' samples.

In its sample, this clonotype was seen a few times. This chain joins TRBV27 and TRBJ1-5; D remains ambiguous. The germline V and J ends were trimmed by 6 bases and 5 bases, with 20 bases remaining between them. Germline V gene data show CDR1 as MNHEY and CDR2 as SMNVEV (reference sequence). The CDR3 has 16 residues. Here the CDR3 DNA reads TGTGCCAGCAGGAAGTTCCCCCCCCCGTCTCATCAGCCCCAGCATTTT. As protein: CASRKFPPPSHQPQHF.

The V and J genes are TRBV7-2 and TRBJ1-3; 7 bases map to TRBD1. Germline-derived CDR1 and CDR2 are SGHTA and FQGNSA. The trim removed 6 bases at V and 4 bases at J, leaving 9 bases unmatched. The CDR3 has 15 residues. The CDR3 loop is CASRPTGVNGNTIYF. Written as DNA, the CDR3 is TGTGCCAGCAGGCCAACAGGGGTGAACGGAAACACCATATATTTT.

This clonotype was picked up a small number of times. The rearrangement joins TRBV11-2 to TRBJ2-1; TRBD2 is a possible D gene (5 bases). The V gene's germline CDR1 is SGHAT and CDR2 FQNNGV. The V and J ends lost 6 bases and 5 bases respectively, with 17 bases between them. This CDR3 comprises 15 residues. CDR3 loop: CASRAVRGVHNEQFF. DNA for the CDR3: TGTGCCAGCAGAGCTGTCCGGGGAGTACACAATGAGCAGTTCTTC.

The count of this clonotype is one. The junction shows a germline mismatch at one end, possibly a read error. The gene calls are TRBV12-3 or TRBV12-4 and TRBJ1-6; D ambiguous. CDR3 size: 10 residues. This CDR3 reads CASSDSPLHF. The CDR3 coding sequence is TGTGCCAGCAGTGATTCCCCCCTCCACTTT.

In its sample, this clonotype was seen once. In DNA form, the CDR3 reads TGTGCCTCCTCTCCCCTTATGACGGTATTAGGGACTGAAGCTTTCTTT. Translation gives CASSPLMTVLGTEAFF. The chain carries TRBV30 and TRBJ1-1; D gene ambiguous. The CDR3 spans 16 residues. V lost 7 bases, J lost 5 bases, and 26 bases lay in between. Germline CDR1 reads GTSNPN; CDR2 reads SVGIG (reference sequence).

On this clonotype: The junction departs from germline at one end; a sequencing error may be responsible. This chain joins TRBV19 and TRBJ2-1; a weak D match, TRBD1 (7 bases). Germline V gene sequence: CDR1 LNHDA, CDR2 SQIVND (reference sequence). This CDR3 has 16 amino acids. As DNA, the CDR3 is TGTGCCAGTAGTATATCGGGCAGGGGGGCCTACAATGAGCAGCTCTTC. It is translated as CASSISGRGAYNEQLF.

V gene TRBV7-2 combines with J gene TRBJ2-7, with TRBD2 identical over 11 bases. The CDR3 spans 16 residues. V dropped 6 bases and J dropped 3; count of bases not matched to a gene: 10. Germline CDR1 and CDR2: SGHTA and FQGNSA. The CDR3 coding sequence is TGTGCCAGCAGTTCCGGCGGGACTAGCGGTCACTACGAGCAGTACTTC. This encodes CASSSGGTSGHYEQYF.

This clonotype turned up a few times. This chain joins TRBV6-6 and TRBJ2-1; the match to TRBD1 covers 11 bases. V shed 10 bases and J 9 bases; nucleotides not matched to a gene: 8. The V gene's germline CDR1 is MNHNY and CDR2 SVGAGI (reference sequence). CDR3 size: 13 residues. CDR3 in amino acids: CATGTGGPFEQFF. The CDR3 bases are TGTGCCACCGGGACAGGGGGGCCCTTTGAGCAGTTCTTC.

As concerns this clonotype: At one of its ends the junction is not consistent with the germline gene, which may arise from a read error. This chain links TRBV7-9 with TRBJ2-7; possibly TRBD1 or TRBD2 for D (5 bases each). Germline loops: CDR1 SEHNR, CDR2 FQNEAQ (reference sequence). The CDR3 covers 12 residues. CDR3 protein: CASSLAGTHDHF. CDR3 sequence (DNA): TGTGCCAGCAGCCTAGCCGGGACCCACGACCACTTC. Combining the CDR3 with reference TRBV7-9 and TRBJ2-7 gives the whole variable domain DTGVSQNPRHKITKRGQNVTFRCDPISEHNRLYWYRQTLGQGPEFLTYFQNEAQLEKSRLLSDRFSAERPKGSFSTLEIQRTEQGDSAMYLCASSLAGTHDHFGPGTRLTVT.

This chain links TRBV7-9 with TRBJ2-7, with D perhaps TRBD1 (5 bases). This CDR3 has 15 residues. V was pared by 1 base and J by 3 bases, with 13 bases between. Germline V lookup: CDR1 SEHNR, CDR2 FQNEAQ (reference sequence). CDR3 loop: CASSLDRPPNYEQYF. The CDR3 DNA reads TGTGCCAGCAGCTTAGACAGGCCCCCCAACTACGAGCAGTACTTC.

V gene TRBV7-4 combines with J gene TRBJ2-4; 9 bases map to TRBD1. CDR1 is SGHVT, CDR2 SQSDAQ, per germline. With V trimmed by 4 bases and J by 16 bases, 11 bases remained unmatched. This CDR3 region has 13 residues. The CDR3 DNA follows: TGTGCCAGCAGCTCCACAATCGGACAGGGGACTTACTTC. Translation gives CASSSTIGQGTYF.

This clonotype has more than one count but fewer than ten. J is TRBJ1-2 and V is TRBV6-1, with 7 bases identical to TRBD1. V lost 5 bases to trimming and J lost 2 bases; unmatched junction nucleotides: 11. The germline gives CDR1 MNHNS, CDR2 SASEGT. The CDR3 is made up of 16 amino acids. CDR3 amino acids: CASSPRQGAWNYGYTF. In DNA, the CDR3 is TGTGCCAGCAGTCCTAGACAGGGAGCGTGGAACTATGGCTACACCTTC.

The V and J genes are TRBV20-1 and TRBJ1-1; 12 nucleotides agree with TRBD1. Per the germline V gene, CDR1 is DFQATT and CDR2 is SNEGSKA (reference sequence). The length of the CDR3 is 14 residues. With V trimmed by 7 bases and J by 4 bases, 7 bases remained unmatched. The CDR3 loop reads CSGGQGAGGTEAFF. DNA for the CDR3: TGCAGTGGGGGACAGGGGGCTGGAGGCACTGAAGCTTTCTTT.

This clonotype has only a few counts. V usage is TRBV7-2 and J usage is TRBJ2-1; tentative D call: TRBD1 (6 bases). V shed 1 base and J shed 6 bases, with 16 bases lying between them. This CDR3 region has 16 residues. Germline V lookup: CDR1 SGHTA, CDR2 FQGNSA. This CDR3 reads CASSLGGPGHFNEQFF. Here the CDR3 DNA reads TGTGCCAGCAGCTTAGGGGGGCCGGGACATTTCAATGAGCAGTTCTTC.

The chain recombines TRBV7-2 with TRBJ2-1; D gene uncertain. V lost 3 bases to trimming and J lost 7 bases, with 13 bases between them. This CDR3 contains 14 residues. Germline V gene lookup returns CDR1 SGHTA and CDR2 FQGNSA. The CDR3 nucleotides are TGTGCCAGCAGCTTGGGCCCCGGAGAAAATGAGCAGTTCTTC. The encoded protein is CASSLGPGENEQFF.

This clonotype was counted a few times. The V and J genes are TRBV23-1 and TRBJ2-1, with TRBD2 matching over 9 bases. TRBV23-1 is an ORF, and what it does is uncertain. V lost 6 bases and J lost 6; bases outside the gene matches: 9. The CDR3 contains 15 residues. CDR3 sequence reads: CASSRDVTSGNEQFF. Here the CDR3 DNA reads TGCGCCAGCAGCCGCGACGTGACTAGCGGCAATGAGCAGTTCTTC.

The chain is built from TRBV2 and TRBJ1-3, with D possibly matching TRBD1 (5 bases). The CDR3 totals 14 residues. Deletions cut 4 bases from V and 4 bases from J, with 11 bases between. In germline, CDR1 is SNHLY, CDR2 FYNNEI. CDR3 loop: CASSVEQGGNTIYF. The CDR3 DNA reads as TGTGCCAGCAGTGTGGAGCAGGGAGGAAACACCATATATTTT.

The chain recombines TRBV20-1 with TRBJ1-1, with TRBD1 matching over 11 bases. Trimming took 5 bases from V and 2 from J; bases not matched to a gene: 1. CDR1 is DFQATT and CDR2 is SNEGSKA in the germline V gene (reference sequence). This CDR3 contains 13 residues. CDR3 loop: CSAGQGANTEAFF. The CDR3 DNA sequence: TGCAGTGCTGGACAGGGGGCCAACACTGAAGCTTTCTTT.

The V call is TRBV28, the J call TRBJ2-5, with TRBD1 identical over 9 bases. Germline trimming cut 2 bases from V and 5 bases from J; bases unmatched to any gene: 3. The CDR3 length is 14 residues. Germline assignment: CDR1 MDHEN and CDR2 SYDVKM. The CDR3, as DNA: TGTGCCAGCAGTTTACCCGACAGGGGGGAGACCCAGTACTTC. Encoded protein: CASSLPDRGETQYF.

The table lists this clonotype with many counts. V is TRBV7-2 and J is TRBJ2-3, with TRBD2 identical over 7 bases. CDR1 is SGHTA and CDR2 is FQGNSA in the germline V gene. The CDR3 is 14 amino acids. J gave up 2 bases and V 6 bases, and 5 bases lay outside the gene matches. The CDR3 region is CASSRTRDTDTQYF. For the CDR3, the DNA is TGTGCCAGCAGTCGGACTAGGGACACAGATACGCAGTATTTT. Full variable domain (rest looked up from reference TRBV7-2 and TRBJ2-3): GAGVSQSPSNKVTEKGKDVELRCDPISGHTALYWYRQSLGQGLEFLIYFQGNSAPDKSGLPSDRFSAERTGGSVSTLTIQRTQQEDSAVYLCASSRTRDTDTQYFGPGTRLTVL.

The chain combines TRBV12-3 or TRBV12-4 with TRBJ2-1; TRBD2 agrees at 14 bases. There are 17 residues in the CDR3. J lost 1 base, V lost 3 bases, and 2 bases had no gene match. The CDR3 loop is CASSLTSGGASYNEQFF. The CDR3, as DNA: TGTGCCAGCAGTTTGACTAGCGGGGGGGCTTCCTACAATGAGCAGTTCTTC.

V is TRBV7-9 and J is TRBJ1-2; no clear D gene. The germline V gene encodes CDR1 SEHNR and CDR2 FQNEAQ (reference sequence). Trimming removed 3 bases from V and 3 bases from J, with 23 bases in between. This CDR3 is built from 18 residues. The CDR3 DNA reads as TGTGCCAGCAGCTTTTTTTCCCTCCCGGGTTCGTTCGACTATGGCTACACCTTC. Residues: CASSFFSLPGSFDYGYTF.

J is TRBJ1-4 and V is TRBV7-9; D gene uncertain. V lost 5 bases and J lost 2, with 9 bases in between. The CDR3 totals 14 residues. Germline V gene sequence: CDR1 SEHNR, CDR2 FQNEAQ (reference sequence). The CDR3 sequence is CASSRARTNEKLFF. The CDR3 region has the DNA TGTGCCAGCAGCCGGGCGCGGACTAATGAAAAACTGTTTTTT.